This T cell receptor (beta chain) was identified during a study of blood T cell dynamics during melanoma immunotherapy. The germline V gene has CDR1 MDHEN and CDR2 SYDVKM. The CDR3 totals 13 residues. Deletions cut 4 bases from V and 5 bases from J, with 11 bases between. Indicated time point: week 3, after first cycle of checkpoint inhibitor. Blood was drawn before treatment and at week 3 after checkpoint blockade. Only in-frame clones appear in the TCRdb table, and some are missing; sequencing was by immunoSEQ multiplex PCR. This table has approximately 14,000 clones, 86% appearing once. Study outcomes and limitations: PBMC repertoires of eventual disease-control patients split at W3 into clonality or diversity gains.

Details on this clone: Its antigen is undetermined.

The material sequenced was blood, taken from a patient treated with checkpoint blockade. The gene calls are TRBV28 and TRBJ2-5; no definite D call. The TCR was taken from a human donor with melanoma. The CDR3 region has the DNA TGTGCCAGCAGTTCTTCCCCCCCCGAGACCCAGTACTTC. Residues: CASSSSPPETQYF.